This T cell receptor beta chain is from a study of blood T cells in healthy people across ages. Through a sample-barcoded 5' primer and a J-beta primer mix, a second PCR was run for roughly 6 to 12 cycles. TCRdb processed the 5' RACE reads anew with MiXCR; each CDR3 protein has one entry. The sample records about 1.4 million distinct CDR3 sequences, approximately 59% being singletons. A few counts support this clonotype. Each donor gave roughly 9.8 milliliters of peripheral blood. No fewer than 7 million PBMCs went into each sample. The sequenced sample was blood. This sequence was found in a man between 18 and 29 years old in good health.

The CDR3, as DNA: TGTGCCAGCAATCCGGGAGGGACTCCCTACGAGCAGTACTTC. Amino acids: CASNPGGTPYEQYF. The chain carries TRBV6-1 and TRBJ2-7; 8 bases are shared with TRBD2. Germline V gene data show CDR1 as MNHNS and CDR2 as SASEGT. This CDR3 region has 14 residues. Trimming removed 7 bases from V and 2 bases from J; junction bases left unmatched: 7.